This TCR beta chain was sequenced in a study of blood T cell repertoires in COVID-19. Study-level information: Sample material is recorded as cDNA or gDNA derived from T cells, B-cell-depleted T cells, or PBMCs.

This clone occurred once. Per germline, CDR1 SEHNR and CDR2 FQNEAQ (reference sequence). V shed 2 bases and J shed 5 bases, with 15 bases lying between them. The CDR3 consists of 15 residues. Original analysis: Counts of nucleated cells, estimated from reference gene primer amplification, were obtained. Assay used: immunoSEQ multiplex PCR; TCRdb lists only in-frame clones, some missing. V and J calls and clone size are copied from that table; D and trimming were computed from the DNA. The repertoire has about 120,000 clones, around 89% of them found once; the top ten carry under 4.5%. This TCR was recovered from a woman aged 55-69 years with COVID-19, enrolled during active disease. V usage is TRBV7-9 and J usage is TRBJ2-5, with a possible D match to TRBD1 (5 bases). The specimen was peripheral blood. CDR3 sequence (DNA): TGTGCCAGCAGCTTAATAGGGGCCCCCGGTGAGACCCAGTACTTC. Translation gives CASSLIGAPGETQYF.